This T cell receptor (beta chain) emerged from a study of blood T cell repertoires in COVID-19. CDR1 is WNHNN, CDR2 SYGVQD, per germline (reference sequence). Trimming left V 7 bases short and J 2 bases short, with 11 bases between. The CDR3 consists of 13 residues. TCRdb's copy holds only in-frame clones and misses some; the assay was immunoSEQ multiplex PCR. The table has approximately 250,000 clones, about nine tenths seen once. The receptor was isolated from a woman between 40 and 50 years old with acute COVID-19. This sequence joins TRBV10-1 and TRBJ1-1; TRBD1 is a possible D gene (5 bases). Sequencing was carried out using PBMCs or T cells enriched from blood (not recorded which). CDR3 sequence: CASMETVNTEAFF. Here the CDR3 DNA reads TGCGCCAGCATGGAGACAGTTAACACTGAAGCTTTCTTT.